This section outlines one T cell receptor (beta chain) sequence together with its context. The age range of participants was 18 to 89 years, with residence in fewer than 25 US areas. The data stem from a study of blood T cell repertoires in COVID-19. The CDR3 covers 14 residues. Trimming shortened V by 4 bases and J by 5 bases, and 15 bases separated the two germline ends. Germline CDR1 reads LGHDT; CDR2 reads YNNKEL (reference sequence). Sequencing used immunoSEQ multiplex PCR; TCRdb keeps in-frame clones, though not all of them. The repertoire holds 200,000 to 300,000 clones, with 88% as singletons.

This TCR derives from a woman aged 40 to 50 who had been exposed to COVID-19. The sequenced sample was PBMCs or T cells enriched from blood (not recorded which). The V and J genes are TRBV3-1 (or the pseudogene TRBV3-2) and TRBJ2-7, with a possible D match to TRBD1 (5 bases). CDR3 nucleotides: TGTGCCAGCAGCCCCCGGACAAGATCCCACGAGCAGTACTTC. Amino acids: CASSPRTRSHEQYF.